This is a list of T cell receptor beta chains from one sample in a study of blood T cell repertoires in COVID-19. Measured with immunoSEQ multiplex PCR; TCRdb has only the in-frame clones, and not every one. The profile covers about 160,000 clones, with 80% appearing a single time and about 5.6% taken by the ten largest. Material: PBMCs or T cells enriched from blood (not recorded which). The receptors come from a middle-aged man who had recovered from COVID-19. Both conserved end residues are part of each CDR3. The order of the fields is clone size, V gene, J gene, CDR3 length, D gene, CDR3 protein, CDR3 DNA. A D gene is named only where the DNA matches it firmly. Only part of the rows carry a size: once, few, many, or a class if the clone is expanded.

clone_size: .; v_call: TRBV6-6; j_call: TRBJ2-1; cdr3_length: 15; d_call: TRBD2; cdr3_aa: CASSYTGGSYNEQFF; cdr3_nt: TGTGCCAGCAGTTACACGGGGGGAAGCTACAATGAGCAGTTCTTC
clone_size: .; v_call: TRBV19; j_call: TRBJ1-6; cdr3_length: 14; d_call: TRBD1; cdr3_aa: CASSMVTGDTPLHF; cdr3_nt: TGTGCCAGTAGTATGGTGACAGGGGATACACCCCTCCACTTT
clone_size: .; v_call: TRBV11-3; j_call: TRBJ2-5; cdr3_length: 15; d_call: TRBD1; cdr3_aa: CASSSRQGEGETQYF; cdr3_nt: TGTGCCAGCAGCTCCCGACAGGGAGAGGGGGAGACCCAGTACTTC
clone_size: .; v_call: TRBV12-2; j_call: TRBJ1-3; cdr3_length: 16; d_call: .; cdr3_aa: CASRLVFGTAGNTIYF; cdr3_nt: TGTGCAAGTCGCTTAGTATTCGGGACAGCGGGAAACACCATATATTTT
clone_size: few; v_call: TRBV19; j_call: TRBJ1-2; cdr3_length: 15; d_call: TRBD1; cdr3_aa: CASSRFRDSIYGYTF; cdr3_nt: TGTGCCAGTAGTAGATTCCGGGACAGTATCTATGGCTACACCTTC
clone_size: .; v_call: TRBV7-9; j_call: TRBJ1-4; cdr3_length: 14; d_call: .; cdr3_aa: CASSRQAASEKLFF; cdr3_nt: TGTGCCAGCAGCAGACAGGCGGCTAGTGAAAAACTGTTTTTT
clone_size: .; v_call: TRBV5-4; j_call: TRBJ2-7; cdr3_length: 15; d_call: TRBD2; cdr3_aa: CASSPGTSGGYEQYF; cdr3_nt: TGTGCCAGCAGCCCCGGGACTAGCGGGGGATACGAGCAGTACTTC
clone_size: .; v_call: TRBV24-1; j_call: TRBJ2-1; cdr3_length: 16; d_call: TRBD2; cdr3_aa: CATSPRPASGYNEQFF; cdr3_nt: TGTGCCACCAGTCCCCGCCCGGCTAGCGGATACAATGAGCAGTTCTTC
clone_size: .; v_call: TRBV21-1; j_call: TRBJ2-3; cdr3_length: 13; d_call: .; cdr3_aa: CAWGGVGTDTQYF; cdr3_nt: TGTGCCTGGGGGGGGGTTGGAACAGATACGCAGTATTTT
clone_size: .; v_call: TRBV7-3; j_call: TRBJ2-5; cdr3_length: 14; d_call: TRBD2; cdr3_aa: CASKRGATEGTQYF; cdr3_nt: TGTGCCAGCAAGCGGGGGGCCACTGAGGGGACCCAGTACTTC
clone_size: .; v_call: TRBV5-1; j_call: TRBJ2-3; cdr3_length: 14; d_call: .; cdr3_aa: CASRSQTSTDTQYF; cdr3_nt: TGCGCCAGCAGGTCTCAGACTAGCACAGATACGCAGTATTTT
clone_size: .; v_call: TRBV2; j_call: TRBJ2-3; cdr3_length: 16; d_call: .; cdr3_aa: CASSVSRGRGTDTQYF; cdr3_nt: TGTGCCAGCAGTGTATCTAGGGGCCGAGGCACAGATACGCAGTATTTT
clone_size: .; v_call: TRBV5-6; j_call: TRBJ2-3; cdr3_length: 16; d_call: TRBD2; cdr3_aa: CASSLGLAGKADTQYF; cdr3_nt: TGTGCCAGCAGCCTAGGACTAGCGGGGAAGGCAGATACGCAGTATTTT
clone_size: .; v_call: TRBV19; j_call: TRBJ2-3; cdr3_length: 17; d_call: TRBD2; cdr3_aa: CASSIDVGGGGTDTQYF; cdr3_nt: TGTGCCAGTAGTATAGATGTTGGCGGGGGGGGAACAGATACGCAGTATTTT
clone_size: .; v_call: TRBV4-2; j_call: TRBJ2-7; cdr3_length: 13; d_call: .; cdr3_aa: CASSQDHRDEQYF; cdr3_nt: TGTGCCAGCAGCCAAGATCATCGGGACGAGCAGTACTTC